The 18 T cell receptor beta chains below all came from one sample that was sequenced in a study of metastatic and nonmetastatic thyroid tumors. TCRdb reassembled clones from the PCR reads with MiXCR. The table records approximately 30,000 clones, 3.7% of them present only once. Each patient went into thyroid surgery without having received any treatment. The sequenced sample was blood. These receptors originate from a male donor with papillary thyroid cancer or a benign thyroid nodule (not recorded which). Some clones in this sample may be carry-over from other donors' samples.

The rearrangement joins TRBV6-9 to TRBJ2-5; D may correspond to TRBD1 or TRBD2 (6 bases each). The CDR3 is made up of 15 amino acids. The V gene lost 7 bases and the J gene lost 7 bases, with 22 bases spanning the gap. Germline V gene lookup returns CDR1 MNHGY and CDR2 SVAAGI. The DNA for the CDR3 is TGTGCCAGCACTTCTTGGGACTCGGGGGCAGGGACCCAGTACTTC. Residues: CASTSWDSGAGTQYF.

This clone has a handful of counts. The rearrangement joins TRBV20-1 to TRBJ2-1, with D maybe TRBD1 (7 bases). The CDR3 is 12 residues long. Germline values: CDR1 DFQATT, CDR2 SNEGSKA (reference sequence). The V and J ends lost 8 bases and 5 bases respectively, with 13 bases between them. CDR3 amino acids: CSCGRGDNEQFF. Here the CDR3 DNA reads TGCAGTTGCGGCAGGGGGGACAATGAGCAGTTCTTC.

This clone has at least ten counts. The J gene is TRBJ1-5, the V gene TRBV5-1, with D maybe TRBD1 (5 bases). The length of the CDR3 is 15 residues. V was pared by 4 bases and J by 4 bases, with 15 bases between. Germline CDR1 is SGHRS and CDR2 is YFSETQ. The CDR3 bases are TGCGCCAGCAGCCGCCATGGTGGGGGGAATCAGCCCCAGCATTTT. This encodes CASSRHGGGNQPQHF. The full variable domain, with the rest looked up from reference TRBV5-1 and TRBJ1-5, is KAGVTQTPRYLIKTRGQQVTLSCSPISGHRSVSWYQQTPGQGLQFLFEYFSETQRNKGNFPGRFSGRQFSNSRSEMNVSTLELGDSALYLCASSRHGGGNQPQHFGDGTRLSIL.

The table lists this clone with a few counts. The chain couples TRBV28 to TRBJ1-2; tentatively, D is TRBD1 (5 bases). The CDR3 is 13 residues long. Germline V CDR1 and CDR2: MDHEN, SYDVKM. V shed 3 bases and J shed 3 bases, with 8 bases lying between them. The CDR3 sequence: CASSFRDYYGYTF. CDR3 nucleotide sequence: TGTGCCAGCAGTTTCAGGGATTACTATGGCTACACCTTC.

This clone was counted only a few times. This chain connects TRBV28 to TRBJ1-5; D unresolved. CDR3 length equals 12 residues. V was shortened by 5 bases and J by 3 bases, with 5 bases between the two germline ends. Germline V gene lookup returns CDR1 MDHEN and CDR2 SYDVKM. The CDR3 loop is CASSPPNQPQHF. The CDR3 DNA is TGTGCCAGCAGTCCCCCCAATCAGCCCCAGCATTTT.

This clone was recorded at least ten times. The chain combines TRBV5-1 with TRBJ1-2; 8 bases align to TRBD1. This CDR3 is 15 amino acids long. Unmatched junction bases numbered 13, after V lost 5 bases and J lost 7 bases. From germline, CDR1 is SGHRS and CDR2 YFSETQ. CDR3 nucleotide sequence: TGCGCCAGCAGTTCACGGGCCCAGGGGGCAGGTGGCTACACCTTC. Encoded protein: CASSSRAQGAGGYTF.

There are a few counts of this clone. The chain has TRBV12-3 or TRBV12-4 and TRBJ2-1; 11 bases line up with TRBD1. This CDR3 region has 17 residues. V dropped 5 bases and J dropped 5; count of bases not matched to a gene: 11. CDR3 sequence: CASSPPSGTGGHNEQFF. CDR3 nucleotide sequence: TGTGCCAGCAGTCCACCCTCCGGGACAGGGGGACACAATGAGCAGTTCTTC.

The chain recombines TRBV6-2 or TRBV6-3 with TRBJ2-3; 11 positions agree with TRBD2. The CDR3 length is 14 residues. The trim removed 11 bases at V and 3 bases at J, leaving 7 bases unmatched. Germline CDR1 and CDR2: MNHEY and SVGEGT. DNA of the CDR3: TGTGCCCGCACTAGCGGGGGCATTACAGATACGCAGTATTTT. Its protein product is CARTSGGITDTQYF.

The genes are TRBV5-1 and TRBJ2-1; 7 nucleotides agree with TRBD1. This CDR3 has 16 residues. V shed 1 base and J 2 bases; nucleotides not matched to a gene: 6. The germline V gene encodes CDR1 SGHRS and CDR2 YFSETQ. As DNA, the CDR3 is TGCGCCAGCAGCTTGACAGGGGCCCAAGCCTACAATGAGCAGTTCTTC. Translating gives CASSLTGAQAYNEQFF.

This clone occurred a few times. The chain couples TRBV12-3 or TRBV12-4 to TRBJ1-4, with a weak D call TRBD1 (6 bases). V was cut by 6 bases and J by 3 bases, with 14 bases left in between. The CDR3 loop spans 15 amino acids. CDR3 in DNA: TGTGCCAGCAGACCCGACGGGGGGCCTAATGAAAAACTGTTTTTT. Protein product: CASRPDGGPNEKLFF.

The chain couples TRBV5-1 to TRBJ2-7; D is perhaps TRBD2 (5 bases). Between the trimmed V and J ends, which lost 2 bases and 7 bases, there was a span of 16 bases. In germline, CDR1 is SGHRS, CDR2 YFSETQ. The CDR3 consists of 14 residues. The CDR3 here is CASSFPGGTGEQYF. The CDR3 DNA is TGCGCCAGCAGCTTCCCCGGAGGCACGGGAGAGCAGTACTTC.

This clone was counted a few times. This rearrangement joins TRBV20-1 to TRBJ2-2; 10 bases are shared with TRBD1. The germline gives CDR1 DFQATT, CDR2 SNEGSKA (reference sequence). The CDR3 has 14 residues. Germline trimming cut 6 bases from V and 7 bases from J; bases unmatched to any gene: 8. The CDR3 sequence: CSAVGQGISGELFF. The CDR3 bases are TGCAGTGCAGTGGGACAGGGGATTAGCGGGGAGCTGTTTTTT.

This clone was recorded a few times. The chain recombines TRBV19 with TRBJ1-3; 9 nucleotides align to TRBD1. The CDR3 extends over 17 amino acids. J gave up 0 bases and V 6 bases, and 9 bases lay outside the gene matches. Germline V gene lookup returns CDR1 LNHDA and CDR2 SQIVND (reference sequence). The CDR3 bases are TGTGCCAGTAGCAGAGACAGGGGGACCGCCTCTGGAAACACCATATATTTT. This translates into CASSRDRGTASGNTIYF.

Many counts were recorded for this clone. The V and J genes are TRBV5-6 and TRBJ2-7; 10 nucleotides agree with TRBD2. Per the germline V gene, CDR1 is SGHDT and CDR2 is YYEEEE. The CDR3 is 15 residues long. With V trimmed by 5 bases and J by 0 bases, 5 bases remained unmatched. CDR3 sequence (DNA): TGTGCCAGCAGGTGGAGCGGGAGGGCCTCCTACGAGCAGTACTTC. Translated, it gives CASRWSGRASYEQYF.

This clone was observed many times. V gene TRBV3-1 combines with J gene TRBJ2-7; weak D call: TRBD1 (6 bases). The CDR3 is 13 residues long. The germline V gene encodes CDR1 LGHDT and CDR2 YNNKEL (reference sequence). The ends were cut back, 1 base at V and 6 bases at J, with 10 bases in the middle. CDR3 in amino acids: CASSQGQVVEQYF. The CDR3 coding sequence is TGTGCCAGCAGCCAAGGACAGGTGGTCGAGCAGTACTTC.

Only a few counts were recorded for this clone. The rearrangement joins TRBV25-1 to TRBJ2-2; D perhaps matches TRBD2 (6 bases). There are 17 residues in the CDR3. Germline CDR1 reads MGHDK; CDR2 reads SYGVNS. V was trimmed by 5 bases and J by 3 bases, leaving 19 bases between them. CDR3 sequence reads: CASSWGAEGNDTGELFF. In nucleotides, the CDR3 is TGTGCCAGCAGTTGGGGAGCGGAGGGCAACGACACCGGGGAGCTGTTTTTT.

This clone is medium-sized by share. The rearrangement uses TRBV27 and TRBJ2-3; 10 nucleotides agree with TRBD2. Germline trimming cut 5 bases from V and 4 bases from J; bases unmatched to any gene: 6. This CDR3 contains 15 residues. CDR1 is MNHEY, CDR2 SMNVEV, per germline (reference sequence). In DNA, the CDR3 is TGTGCCAGCAGTCCCCGGACTAGCGGTCCAGATACGCAGTATTTT. Protein product: CASSPRTSGPDTQYF.

This clone is classed as medium-sized. V usage is TRBV7-2 and J usage is TRBJ2-7, with D maybe TRBD1 (5 bases). The CDR3 consists of 12 residues. Germline loops: CDR1 SGHTA, CDR2 FQGNSA. Trimming stripped 6 bases from V and 3 bases from J, with 9 bases between. The CDR3: CASRPDSYEQYF. The CDR3 DNA reads as TGTGCCAGCAGGCCCGACAGCTACGAGCAGTACTTC.